A single T cell receptor (beta chain) is shown here with its context. Its cognate antigen is unknown. These data belong to a study of cytomegalovirus exposure and HLA in healthy donors. Study results and caveats: Beyond CMV serostatus, there was no information to go on about immune exposure. Most TCRs appeared rarely, but some public TCRs recurred in many donors.

J lost 9 bases, V lost 6 bases, and 5 bases had no gene match. CDR3 length: 13 residues. The germline gives CDR1 MNHEY, CDR2 SMNVEV (reference sequence). PCR involved 60 Vbeta and 13 Jbeta primers. Profiling relied on immunoSEQ multiplex PCR, and the TCRdb table lists in-frame clones only, not all of them. The table includes around 150,000 clones, about 64% detected once. The sequencing input was PBMCs. The clonotype originates from a man aged 45-60 years in good health and CMV-seronegative. This sequence joins TRBV27 and TRBJ1-6; 7 nucleotides agree with TRBD1. The CDR3 spells CASREGASSPLHF. The DNA of the CDR3 is TGTGCCAGCAGGGAGGGGGCAAGTTCACCCCTCCACTTT.